This T cell receptor (beta chain) originates from a study of blood T cell repertoires in COVID-19. Study context: Whether acute or convalescent, the COVID-19 samples came from the United States, Italy and Spain. T cells, B-cell-depleted T cells, or PBMCs provided the cDNA or gDNA that served as material.

The CDR3 has 13 amino acids. The V gene's germline CDR1 is SGHAT and CDR2 FQNNGV. The ends were cut back, 5 bases at V and 2 bases at J, with 8 bases in the middle. This clone appeared once. In the authors' workflow: Nucleated cell counts were estimated from reference gene primer amplification. Sequencing used immunoSEQ multiplex PCR; TCRdb keeps in-frame clones, though not all of them. The DNA gave D and trimming, while V, J and clone size come from that table. The table records 55,000 to 65,000 clones, around four fifths of them present only once. The chain recombines TRBV11-2 with TRBJ2-3; D might be TRBD2 (6 bases). This TCR derives from a human donor in a cohort sampled during active COVID-19. The specimen sequenced was peripheral blood. The CDR3 here is CASSGGFTDTQYF. CDR3 DNA sequence: TGTGCCAGCAGCGGGGGGTTCACAGATACGCAGTATTTT.